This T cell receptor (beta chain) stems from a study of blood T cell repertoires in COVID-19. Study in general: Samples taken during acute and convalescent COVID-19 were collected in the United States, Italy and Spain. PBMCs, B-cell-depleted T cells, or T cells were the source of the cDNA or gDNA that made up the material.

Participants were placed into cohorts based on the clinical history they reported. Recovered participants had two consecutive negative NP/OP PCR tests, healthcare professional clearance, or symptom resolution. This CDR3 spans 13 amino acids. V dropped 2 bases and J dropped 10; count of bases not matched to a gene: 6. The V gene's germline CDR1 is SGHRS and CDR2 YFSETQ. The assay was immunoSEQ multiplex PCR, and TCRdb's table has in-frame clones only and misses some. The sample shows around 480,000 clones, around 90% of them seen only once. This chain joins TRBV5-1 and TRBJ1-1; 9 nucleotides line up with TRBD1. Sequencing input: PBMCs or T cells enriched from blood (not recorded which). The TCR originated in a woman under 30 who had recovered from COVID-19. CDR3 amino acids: CASSLQGARGAFF. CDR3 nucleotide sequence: TGCGCCAGCAGCTTACAGGGGGCAAGGGGAGCTTTCTTT.